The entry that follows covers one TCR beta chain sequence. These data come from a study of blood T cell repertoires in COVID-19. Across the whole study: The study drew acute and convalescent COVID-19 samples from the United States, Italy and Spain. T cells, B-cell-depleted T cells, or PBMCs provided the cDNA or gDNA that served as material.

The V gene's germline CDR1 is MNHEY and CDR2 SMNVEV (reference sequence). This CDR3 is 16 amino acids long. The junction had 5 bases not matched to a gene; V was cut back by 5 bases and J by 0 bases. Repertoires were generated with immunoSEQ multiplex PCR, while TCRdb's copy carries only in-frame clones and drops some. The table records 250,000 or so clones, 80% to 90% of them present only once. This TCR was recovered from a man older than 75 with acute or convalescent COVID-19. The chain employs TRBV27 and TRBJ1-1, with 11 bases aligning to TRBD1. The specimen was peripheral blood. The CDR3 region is CASSLRTGGLNTEAFF. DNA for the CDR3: TGTGCCAGCAGTCTCAGGACAGGGGGCCTGAACACTGAAGCTTTCTTT.